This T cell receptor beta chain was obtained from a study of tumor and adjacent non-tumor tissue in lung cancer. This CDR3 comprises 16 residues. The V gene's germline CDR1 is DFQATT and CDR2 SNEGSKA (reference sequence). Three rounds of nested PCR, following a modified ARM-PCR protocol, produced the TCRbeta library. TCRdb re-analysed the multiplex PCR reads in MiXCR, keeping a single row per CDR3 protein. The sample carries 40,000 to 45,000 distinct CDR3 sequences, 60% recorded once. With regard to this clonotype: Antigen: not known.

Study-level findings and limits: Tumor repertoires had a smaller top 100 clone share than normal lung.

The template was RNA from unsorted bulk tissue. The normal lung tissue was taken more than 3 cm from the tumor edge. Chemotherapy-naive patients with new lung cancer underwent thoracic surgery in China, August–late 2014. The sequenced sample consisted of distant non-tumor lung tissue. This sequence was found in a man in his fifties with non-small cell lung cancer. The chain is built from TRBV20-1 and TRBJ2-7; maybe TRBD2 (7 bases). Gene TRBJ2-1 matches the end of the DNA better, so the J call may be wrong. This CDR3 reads CSARDPGRGGGYEQFF. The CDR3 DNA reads TGCAGTGCTAGAGATCCCGGACGTGGGGGGGGCTACGAGCAGTTCTTC.